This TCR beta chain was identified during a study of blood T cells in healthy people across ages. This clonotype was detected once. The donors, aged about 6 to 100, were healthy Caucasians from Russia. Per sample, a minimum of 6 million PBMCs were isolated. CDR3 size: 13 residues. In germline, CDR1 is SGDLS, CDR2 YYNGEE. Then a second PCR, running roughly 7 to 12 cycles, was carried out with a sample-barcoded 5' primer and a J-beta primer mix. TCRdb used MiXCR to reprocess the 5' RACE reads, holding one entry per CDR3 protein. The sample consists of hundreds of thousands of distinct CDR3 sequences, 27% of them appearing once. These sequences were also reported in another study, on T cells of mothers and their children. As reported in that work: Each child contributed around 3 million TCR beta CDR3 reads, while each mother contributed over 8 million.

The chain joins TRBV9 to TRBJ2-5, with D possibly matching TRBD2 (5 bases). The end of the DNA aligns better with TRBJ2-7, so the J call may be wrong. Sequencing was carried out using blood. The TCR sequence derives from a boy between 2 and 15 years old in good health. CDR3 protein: CASSGTREDEQYF. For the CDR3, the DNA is TGTGCCAGCAGCGGCACACGGGAAGACGAGCAGTACTTC.